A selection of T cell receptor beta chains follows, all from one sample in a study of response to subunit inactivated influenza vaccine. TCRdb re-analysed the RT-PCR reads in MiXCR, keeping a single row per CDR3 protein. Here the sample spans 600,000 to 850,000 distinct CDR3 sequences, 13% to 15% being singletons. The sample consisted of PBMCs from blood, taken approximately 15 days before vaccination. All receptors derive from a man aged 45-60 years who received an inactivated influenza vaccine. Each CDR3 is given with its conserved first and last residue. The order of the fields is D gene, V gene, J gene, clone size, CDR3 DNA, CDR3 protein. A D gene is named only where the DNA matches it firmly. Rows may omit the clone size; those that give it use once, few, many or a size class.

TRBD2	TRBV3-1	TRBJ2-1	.	TGTGCCAGCAGCCAAGCTCCTAGCGGGGGGATCAATGAGCAGTTCTTC	CASSQAPSGGINEQFF
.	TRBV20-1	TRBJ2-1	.	TGCAGTGCTAGTCTCGGAGTCGAGCAGTTCTTC	CSASLGVEQFF
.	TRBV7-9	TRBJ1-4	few	TGTGCCAGCAGCCCAATCGGGGACTCCGAAAAACTGTTTTTT	CASSPIGDSEKLFF
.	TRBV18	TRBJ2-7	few	TGTGCCAGCTCCCTGCCCCCGGAGGTGGGGGAGCAGTACTTC	CASSLPPEVGEQYF
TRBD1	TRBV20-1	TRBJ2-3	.	TGCAGTGCTAGACGGCCCGGACAGGGAACAGATACGCAGTATTTT	CSARRPGQGTDTQYF
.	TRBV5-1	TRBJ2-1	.	TGCGCCAGCAGCTTGACTAGCCTGGATGAGCACTTCTTC	CASSLTSLDEHFF
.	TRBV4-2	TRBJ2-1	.	TGTGCCAGCAGCCAATGGTACGTGGGAGAGGTCTACAATGAGCAGTTCTTC	CASSQWYVGEVYNEQFF
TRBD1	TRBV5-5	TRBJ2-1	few	TGTGCCAGCAGCTTGGGACAGGGGGCCCTCCATAATGAGCAGTTCTTC	CASSLGQGALHNEQFF
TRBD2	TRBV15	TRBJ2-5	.	TGTGCCACCAGCAGAACCCCGGCGGGAGGGCAAGAGACCCAGTACTTC	CATSRTPAGGQETQYF
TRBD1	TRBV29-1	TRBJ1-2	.	TGCAGCGTTGTTAGCACAGGGGGCTTTACGGACTATGGCTACACCTTC	CSVVSTGGFTDYGYTF
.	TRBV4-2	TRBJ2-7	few	TGTGCCAGCGCCGGGGGTCGGGAGCAGTACTTC	CASAGGREQYF
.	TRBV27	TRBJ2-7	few	TGTGCCAGCAGTTTATCAATAACGGGTGAGCAGTACTTC	CASSLSITGEQYF
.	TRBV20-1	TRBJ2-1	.	TGCAGTGCCCCCTCCGCCGCGGGCGGGAAGGGGTATGAGCAGTTCTTC	CSAPSAAGGKGYEQFF
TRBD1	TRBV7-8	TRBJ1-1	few	TGTGCCAGCAGCTTCTTGGCAGGGGGTTACGGTGAAGCTTTCTTT	CASSFLAGGYGEAFF
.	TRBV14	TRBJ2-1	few	TGTGCCAGCAGCCAATCGACAGCAGGGGAGCAGTTCTTC	CASSQSTAGEQFF
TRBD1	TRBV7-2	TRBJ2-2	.	TGTGCCAGCAGCTTATTTCAGGGGGCCACCGGGGAGCTGTTTTTT	CASSLFQGATGELFF
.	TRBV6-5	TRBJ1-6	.	TGTGCCAGCAGTTTTGATGACAGGAGGACCCTCCACTTT	CASSFDDRRTLHF
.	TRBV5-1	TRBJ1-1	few	TGCGCCAGCAGCTTGGTGCAGATAACCATGAACACTGAAGCTTTCTTT	CASSLVQITMNTEAFF
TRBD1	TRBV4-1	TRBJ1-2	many	TGCGCCAGCAGCCAAGAACCGGGACAGACTAACTATGGCTACACCTTC	CASSQEPGQTNYGYTF
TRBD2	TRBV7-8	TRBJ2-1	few	TGTGCCAGCAGCGCTCAACAAGGGACTAGCGTTAAGAGCTCCTACAATGAGCAGTTCTTC	CASSAQQGTSVKSSYNEQFF
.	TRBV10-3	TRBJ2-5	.	TGTGCCATCAGTGAGTCTCAGGGCACATACCAAGAGACCCAGTACTTC	CAISESQGTYQETQYF
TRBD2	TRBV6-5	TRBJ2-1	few	TGTGCCAGCAGTTACTTCGGTAGCGGGGGGTCGAGCTCCTACAATGAGCAGTTCTTC	CASSYFGSGGSSSYNEQFF
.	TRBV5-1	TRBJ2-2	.	TGCGCCACTACGCCCGGCCCGGGGCAGGAGAACACCGGGGAGCTGTTTTTT	CATTPGPGQENTGELFF
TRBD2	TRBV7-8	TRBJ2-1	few	TGTGCCAGCAGCTTAATCCTAGCGGGGTCAGGGAACAATGAGCAGTTCTTC	CASSLILAGSGNNEQFF
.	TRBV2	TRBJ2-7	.	TGTGCCAGCACCCTACCAGGGGGGGCAACCTACGAGCAGTACTTC	CASTLPGGATYEQYF
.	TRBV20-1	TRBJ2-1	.	TGCAGTGCTATGGGCATCAGGGGCCCCTACAATGAGCAGTTCTTC	CSAMGIRGPYNEQFF
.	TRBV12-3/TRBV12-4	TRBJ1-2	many	TGTGCCAGCAGCTTACAAGTGGTGCACGGCTACACCTTC	CASSLQVVHGYTF
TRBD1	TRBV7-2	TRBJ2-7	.	TGTGCCAGCAGCTTAGGACAGGGGGCTTTCGAGCAGTACTTC	CASSLGQGAFEQYF
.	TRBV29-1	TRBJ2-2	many	TGCAGCGTTGGAGCCGGAATCGGGGAGCTGTTTTTT	CSVGAGIGELFF
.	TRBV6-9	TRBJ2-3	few	TGTGCCAGCAGTAGTGGGGACGGATGCACAGATACGCAGTATTTT	CASSSGDGCTDTQYF
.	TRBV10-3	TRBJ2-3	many	TGTGCCATCAGTGAAGTGGTTCGGGAAGATACGCAGTATTTT	CAISEVVREDTQYF
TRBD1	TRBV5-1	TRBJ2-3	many	TGCGCCAGCAGCTCAGACAGGGGAGACGCAGATACGCAGTATTTT	CASSSDRGDADTQYF
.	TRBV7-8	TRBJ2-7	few	TGTGCCAGCAGCTTAGTTTGGCCAGGCGAGCAGTACTTC	CASSLVWPGEQYF
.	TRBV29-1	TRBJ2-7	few	TGCAGCGTTGCAGGACAGCTCTCCTACGAGCAGTACTTC	CSVAGQLSYEQYF
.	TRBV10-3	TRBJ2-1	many	TGTGCCATCAGTGAATTTGGGCGAACTTCGAGCTCCTACAATGAGCAGTTCTTC	CAISEFGRTSSSYNEQFF
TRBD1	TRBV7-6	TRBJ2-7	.	TGTGCCAGCAGCCCCGGGACAGGGTTGAGCTCCTACGAGCAGTACTTC	CASSPGTGLSSYEQYF
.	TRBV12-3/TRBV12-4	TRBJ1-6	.	TGTGCCAGCAGTTTACAGGAATCGAATTCACCCCTCCACTTT	CASSLQESNSPLHF
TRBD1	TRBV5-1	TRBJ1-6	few	TGCGCCAGCAGCTCAGAACAGGGGCGCCCTTATAATTCACCCCTCCACTTT	CASSSEQGRPYNSPLHF
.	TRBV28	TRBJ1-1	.	TGTGCCAGCAGTTTATTAAGCGTTGCTGAAGCTTTCTTT	CASSLLSVAEAFF
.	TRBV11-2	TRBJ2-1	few	TGTGCCAGCAGCTTTTCCCAGGAGCAGTTCTTC	CASSFSQEQFF
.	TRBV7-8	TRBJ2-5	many	TGTGCCAGCAGCCCCAGTGGAGAGACCCAGTACTTC	CASSPSGETQYF
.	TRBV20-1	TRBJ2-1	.	TGCAGTGCAGGCCCGGCAGGGGAGCAGTTCTTC	CSAGPAGEQFF
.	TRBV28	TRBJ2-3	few	TGTGCCAGCAGTTATAGCAGGGTGGATACGCAGTATTTT	CASSYSRVDTQYF
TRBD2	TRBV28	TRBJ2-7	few	TGTGCCAGCAGCTGGGAGCGGGGGGCCTACGAGCAGTACTTC	CASSWERGAYEQYF
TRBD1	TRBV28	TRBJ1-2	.	TGTGCCAGCAGACCCTGGGACAGGGGCGGGCTTGGCTACACCTTC	CASRPWDRGGLGYTF
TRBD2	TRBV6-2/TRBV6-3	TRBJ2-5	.	TGTGCCAGCACCACCAGTTATACTAGCGAAGAGACCCAGTACTTC	CASTTSYTSEETQYF
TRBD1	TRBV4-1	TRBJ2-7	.	TGCGCCAGCAGCCAAGTGGTCAGGGGGTACGAGCAGTACTTC	CASSQVVRGYEQYF
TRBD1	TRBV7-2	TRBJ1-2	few	TGTGCCAGCAGCCCGGGACAGGCCTATGGCTACACCTTC	CASSPGQAYGYTF
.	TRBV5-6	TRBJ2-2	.	TGTGCCAGCAGCGCTTCTTTGGGGGAGCTGTTTTTT	CASSASLGELFF
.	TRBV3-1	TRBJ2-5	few	TGTGCCAGCAGTCGACAGAAAGAGACCCAGTACTTC	CASSRQKETQYF
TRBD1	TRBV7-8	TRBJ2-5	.	TGTGCCAGCAGACAGATGACAGGGGCAGAGACCCAGTACTTC	CASRQMTGAETQYF
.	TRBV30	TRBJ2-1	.	TGTGCCTGGAGGGATAAAGCTCGGGGCTACAATGAGCAGTTCTTC	CAWRDKARGYNEQFF
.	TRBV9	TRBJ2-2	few	TGTGCCAGCAGCCCGACGACAGGGAACACCGGGGAGCTGTTTTTT	CASSPTTGNTGELFF
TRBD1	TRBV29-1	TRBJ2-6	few	TGCAGCGTTCCGGGACAGGGTGTGAATGGGGCCAACGTCCTGACTTTC	CSVPGQGVNGANVLTF
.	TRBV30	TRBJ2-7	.	TGTGCCTGGGAGAGGGGGGTTCGAGAGCAGTACTTC	CAWERGVREQYF